The rows below give T cell receptor beta chains drawn from one sample of a study of cytomegalovirus exposure and HLA in healthy donors. This table comes from immunoSEQ multiplex PCR, and its TCRdb copy is limited to in-frame clones, with some not included. The table shows 130,000 to 150,000 clones, with less than 85% occurring only once. Material for sequencing was PBMCs. Every receptor here comes from a man aged 40-49 years in good health and CMV-seropositive. Both conserved end residues are part of each CDR3. The D gene is left open where the match is weak. The size entry is marked missing in some rows and otherwise reads once, few, many or a size class.

TRBJ2-1,NA,TRBV6-5,TRBD1,CASLPDRGSYNEQFF,TGTGCCAGTCTCCCGGACAGGGGGTCCTACAATGAGCAGTTCTTC
TRBJ1-3,NA,TRBV28,NA,CASTGGSGNTIYF,TGTGCCAGCACCGGGGGCTCTGGAAACACCATATATTTT
TRBJ2-7,NA,TRBV2,NA,CASSEALYEQYF,TGTGCCAGCAGTGAGGCCCTCTACGAGCAGTACTTC
TRBJ1-2,NA,TRBV2,NA,CASTPTGPSGTF,TGTGCCAGCACCCCCACAGGACCTTCTGGCACCTTC
TRBJ1-2,NA,TRBV6-5,NA,CASSPWDSGYGYTF,TGTGCCAGCAGTCCTTGGGACTCGGGCTATGGCTACACCTTC
TRBJ2-7,NA,TRBV5-4,TRBD2,CASSSGLAGVREQYF,TGTGCCAGCAGCTCGGGACTAGCGGGAGTAAGGGAGCAGTACTTC
TRBJ1-1,NA,TRBV18,NA,CASSPPQGSGTEAFF,TGTGCCAGCTCACCACCGCAGGGTTCCGGCACTGAAGCTTTCTTT
TRBJ2-1,few,TRBV4-3,TRBD2,CASSQVLAGDEQFF,TGCGCCAGCAGCCAAGTACTAGCGGGGGATGAGCAGTTCTTC
TRBJ1-5,NA,TRBV28,TRBD1,CASRDRDNQPQHF,TGTGCCAGCAGAGACAGGGACAATCAGCCCCAGCATTTT
TRBJ2-7,NA,TRBV19,NA,CASSTAAVSYEQYF,TGTGCCAGTAGTACCGCGGCAGTCTCCTACGAGCAGTACTTC
TRBJ2-6,NA,TRBV27,TRBD2,CASSTILAGGSGANVLTF,TGTGCCAGCAGTACCATATTAGCGGGGGGTTCTGGGGCCAACGTCCTGACTTTC
TRBJ1-5,NA,TRBV27,NA,CASRPMMGPNQPQHF,TGTGCCAGCAGGCCAATGATGGGGCCCAATCAGCCCCAGCATTTT
TRBJ2-3,NA,TRBV29-1,NA,CSVGGQYF,TGCAGCGTGGGAGGCCAGTATTTT
TRBJ2-1,NA,TRBV5-4,TRBD1,CASSPGQGRFEQFF,TGTGCCAGCAGTCCCGGACAGGGAAGGTTTGAGCAGTTCTTC
TRBJ2-7,NA,TRBV4-2,TRBD2,CASSPGTSGYEQYF,TGTGCCAGCAGCCCCGGGACTAGCGGCTACGAGCAGTACTTC
TRBJ2-3,NA,TRBV9,TRBD1,CASSQDRTTDTQYF,TGTGCCAGCAGCCAGGACAGGACAACAGATACGCAGTATTTT
TRBJ2-1,few,TRBV30,TRBD2,CACHGLAGQFF,TGTGCCTGCCACGGACTAGCGGGACAGTTCTTC
TRBJ2-1,NA,TRBV7-9,TRBD2,CASSPRVGGEYNEQFF,TGTGCCAGCAGCCCCCGGGTTGGGGGGGAATACAATGAGCAGTTCTTC
TRBJ2-5,NA,TRBV7-9,TRBD1,CASSLQGAKTQYF,TGTGCCAGCAGCTTACAGGGGGCGAAGACCCAGTACTTC